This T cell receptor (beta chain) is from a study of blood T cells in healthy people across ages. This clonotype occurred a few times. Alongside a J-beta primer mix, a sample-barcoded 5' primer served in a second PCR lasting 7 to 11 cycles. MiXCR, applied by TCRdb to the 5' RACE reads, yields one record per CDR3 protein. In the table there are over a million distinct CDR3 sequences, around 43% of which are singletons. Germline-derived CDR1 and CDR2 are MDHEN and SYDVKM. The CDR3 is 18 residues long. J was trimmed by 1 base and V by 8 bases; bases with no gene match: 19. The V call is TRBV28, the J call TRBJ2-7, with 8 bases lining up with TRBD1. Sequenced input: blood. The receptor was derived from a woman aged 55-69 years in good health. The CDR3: CASVKRTPGRDRSYEQYF. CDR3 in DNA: TGTGCCAGCGTGAAACGGACCCCAGGCCGGGACAGGTCCTACGAGCAGTACTTC.